Listed here are 8 T cell receptor beta chains from one sample, sequenced in a study of blood T cell repertoires in COVID-19 (dated by TCRdb to about 2020). Libraries were prepared through the immunoSEQ multiplex PCR assay. As stored in TCRdb, this immuneACCESS dataset retains in-frame rearrangements with V and J assigned. A fraction of the clones does not appear; measured against another copy, unresolved V genes explain less than half of the discrepancy, and the remainder lacks a known reason. The sample table holds approximately 160,000 clones, of which approximately 79% were seen once. Roughly 19% of the sample belongs to the ten largest clones. The sample consisted of peripheral blood. Receptors originate from an elderly woman with acute or convalescent COVID-19.

In its sample, this clone was seen a few times. This rearrangement joins TRBV5-8 to TRBJ2-7; maybe TRBD2 (6 bases). The CDR3 length is 14 residues. Germline V lookup: CDR1 SGHTS, CDR2 YDEGEE. Between the trimmed V and J ends, which lost 5 bases and 2 bases, there was a span of 14 bases. The CDR3 region is CASRPRRGAYEQYF. Here the CDR3 DNA reads TGTGCCAGCAGACCTCGGCGGGGTGCCTACGAGCAGTACTTC.

The rearrangement joins TRBV28 to TRBJ2-7, with 8 bases that match TRBD2. Germline V gene lookup returns CDR1 MDHEN and CDR2 SYDVKM. The CDR3 spans 14 residues. J gave up 2 bases and V 10 bases, and 10 bases lay outside the gene matches. Here the CDR3 reads CAIQTSVPPYEQYF. CDR3 coding DNA: TGTGCCATCCAGACTAGCGTACCTCCCTACGAGCAGTACTTC.

The V gene is TRBV18, the J gene TRBJ2-2, with a weak D call TRBD1 (6 bases). CDR3 length equals 16 residues. Germline V gives CDR1 KGHSH, CDR2 LQKENI. V lost 4 bases to trimming and J lost 6 bases, with 18 bases between them. This chain's CDR3 is CASSLQGKNLAGELFF. CDR3 bases: TGTGCCAGCTCACTCCAGGGGAAAAACTTGGCCGGGGAGCTGTTTTTT.

The V gene is TRBV6-6, the J gene TRBJ2-2, with TRBD2 matching over 15 bases. Germline CDR1 reads MNHNY; CDR2 reads SVGAGI (reference sequence). This CDR3 comprises 15 residues. Trimming took 6 bases from V and 6 from J; bases not matched to a gene: 2. The CDR3 here is CASRRTSGGAGELFF. CDR3 sequence (DNA): TGTGCCAGCAGGCGGACTAGCGGGGGGGCCGGGGAGCTGTTTTTT.

Concerning this clone itself: The sample has other DNA sequences that encode this CDR3 too. The V and J genes are TRBV7-9 and TRBJ2-5; D ambiguous. There are 12 residues in the CDR3. V gave up 0 bases and J gave up 4 bases, with 3 bases separating them. Per germline, CDR1 SEHNR and CDR2 FQNEAQ (reference sequence). CDR3 region: CASSLARETQYF. The CDR3 coding sequence is TGTGCCAGCAGCTTAGCGCGAGAGACCCAGTACTTC.

The chain carries TRBV9 and TRBJ2-5, with 10 nucleotides matching TRBD1. Trimming removed 4 bases from V and 3 bases from J; junction bases left unmatched: 15. This CDR3 is 18 amino acids long. CDR1 is SGDLS, CDR2 YYNGEE, per germline. The CDR3 DNA reads as TGTGCCAGCAGCACCCGACAGGGGGCAGGTTTTGTAGAAGAGACCCAGTACTTC. Its translation is CASSTRQGAGFVEETQYF.

V is TRBV4-3 and J is TRBJ2-3, with 12 bases aligning to TRBD2. Germline V lookup: CDR1 LGHNA, CDR2 YSLEER. V was clipped by 5 bases and J by 5 bases; unmatched bases: 5. The CDR3 consists of 15 residues. CDR3 DNA sequence: TGCGCCAGCAGCGCTAGCGGGGGGGCTGAAGATACGCAGTATTTT. This sequence encodes CASSASGGAEDTQYF.

This chain uses TRBV2 with TRBJ2-1, with D uncertain. V lost 5 bases and J lost 4, with 9 bases in between. CDR3 size: 13 residues. Germline values: CDR1 SNHLY, CDR2 FYNNEI. The CDR3 nucleotides are TGTGCCAGCAGTAGGAGCCAATACAATGAGCAGTTCTTC. Translated, it gives CASSRSQYNEQFF.